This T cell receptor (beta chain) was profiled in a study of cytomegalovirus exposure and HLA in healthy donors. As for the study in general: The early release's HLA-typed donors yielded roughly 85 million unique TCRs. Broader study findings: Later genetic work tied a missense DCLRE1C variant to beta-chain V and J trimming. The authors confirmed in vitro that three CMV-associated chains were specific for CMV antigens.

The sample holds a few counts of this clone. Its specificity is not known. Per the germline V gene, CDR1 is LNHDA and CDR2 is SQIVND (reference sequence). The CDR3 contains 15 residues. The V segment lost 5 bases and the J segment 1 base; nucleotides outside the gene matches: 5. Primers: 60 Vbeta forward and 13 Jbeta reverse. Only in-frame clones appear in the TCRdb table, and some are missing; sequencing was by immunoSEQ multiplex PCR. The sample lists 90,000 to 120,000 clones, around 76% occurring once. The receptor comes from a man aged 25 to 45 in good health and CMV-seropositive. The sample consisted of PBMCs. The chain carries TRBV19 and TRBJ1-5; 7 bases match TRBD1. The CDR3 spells CASSPLGQSNQPQHF. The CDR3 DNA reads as TGTGCCAGTAGTCCCCTGGGACAGAGCAATCAGCCCCAGCATTTT.